This T cell receptor (beta chain) derives from a study of blood T cell repertoires in COVID-19. CDR1 and CDR2 from the germline V gene are SGHDN and FVKESK. The CDR3 totals 20 residues. Germline trimming cut 4 bases from V and 0 bases from J; bases unmatched to any gene: 12. TCRdb's copy holds only in-frame clones and misses some; the assay was immunoSEQ multiplex PCR. The profile shows roughly 120,000 clones, around 86% of them singletons. The chain couples TRBV14 to TRBJ2-1; 13 bases align to TRBD2. The origin of this receptor is a human donor in a cohort sampled during active COVID-19. Material for sequencing was peripheral blood. The CDR3 DNA reads as TGTGCCAGCAGCCGTAGACTAGCGGGAGGCATCCTAAGCTCCTACAATGAGCAGTTCTTC. It is translated as CASSRRLAGGILSSYNEQFF.